This record looks at one T cell receptor (beta chain) sequence and its context. There is no known antigen for this receptor. No quality values exist for individual bases; no much larger clone is one base distant. Preparation of the library involved the immunoSEQ multiplex PCR assay. The multiplex PCR relied on a mix of 60 forward primers for TCR Vbeta segments and 13 reverse primers for TCR Jbeta segments. A multiplex PCR assay on genomic DNA amplified the CDR3 region of rearranged TCR beta genes. On the Illumina HiSeq System, the amplified TCR beta libraries were sequenced as 87-base-pair reads. On the study's bioinformatics: A later analysis tallied around 87 million unique TCR beta chains across the 666 repertoires, and approximately 12 million of those chains were shared by two or more donors. To remove PCR and sequencing errors, raw reads were error-corrected and collapsed into unique sequences using a nearest-neighbor algorithm that merged closely related sequences. Alignment of CDR3 sequences to IMGT reference sequences was used to assign V, D and J gene segments. For a sequence to be retained, at least a six-nucleotide match to both a V gene segment and a J gene segment was required. Rearrangements were called productive when the CDR3 lacked stop codons and stayed in frame with V and J; all others were non-productive. CDR3 was defined according to IMGT convention as the region running from the second conserved V-encoded cysteine to the conserved J-encoded phenylalanine. Sequences without an unambiguous match to a single V gene segment were excluded from the earlier analysis of approximately 600 of the donors. An earlier analysis of about 590 of the donors classified V segments as functional when productive rearrangements were above 56.7% and as segregating when the standard deviation between donors was above 5%. To diagnose cytomegalovirus status from the catalog of TCR beta chain sequences, a statistical classification framework was built. A later analysis assigned V and J genes by comparing TCR nucleotide sequences with IMGT/GENE-DB human TR gene sequences. In a later analysis, CDR3 sequences and most-parsimonious VDJ recombination scenarios were assigned using the TCRdist pipeline. In a later analysis, each TCR beta chain was defined by its CDR3 amino acid sequence together with its V-gene family, and reads without a unique V-gene family were excluded. To address suspected cross-contamination and a sequencing artifact, a later analysis removed over 500 highly shared, low-generation-probability nucleotide sequences. In a later analysis, a clonal expansion index for each public chain was calculated from normalized within-repertoire ranks of inferred template counts. In a later analysis, generation probabilities were computed with a VDJ recombination model fitted to out-of-frame rearrangements, and the resulting probabilities were checked against IGoR. Hypergeometric tests were used in a later analysis to score TCR-TCR, TCR-HLA and TCR-CMV co-occurrence, with a repertoire-size bias correction applied to the TCR pairs. A later analysis estimated false discovery rates by permuting HLA or CMV assignments 20 times. In a later analysis, co-occurring TCRs were grouped using DBSCAN, and TCRdist sequence similarity was added for clustering within HLA-allele-positive subsets. Co-occurrence clustering excluded repertoires with fewer than 30,000 or more than 120,000 public chains, plus five with anomalous nucleotide sharing. The table comes from immuneACCESS by way of TCRdb, which keeps in-frame sequences with V and J called. Part of the clones is missing from these tables; in studies checked, under half for an unresolved V gene and the rest for unknown reasons. V, J and clone size are those of that table, while D and trimming were read from the DNA. Counted in this sample were roughly 110,000 clones; more than 60% of them appeared once. The ten largest clones add up to around 2.5% of the sample.

The data derive from a study of cytomegalovirus exposure and HLA in healthy donors (dated by TCRdb to between 2016 and 2019). For context, the study as a whole: An earlier analysis of 550 to 700 of the donors reported 250 to 350 Gb of sequence data and around 110 million unique TCR beta sequences from 150 million to 200 million T cells. About 300 gigabases of sequencing data and tens of millions of unique TCR sequences were included in an early release covering 550 to 650 HLA-typed donors. The genetic ancestry cluster associated with self-reported Caucasian donors included 80% to 90% of the 398 genotyped donors. The aim of the study was to test whether cataloging public T cell receptors could identify signatures of past pathogen exposure. The study profiled the T cell repertoires of about 640 subjects by immunosequencing and related them to cytomegalovirus serostatus. A separate validation cohort of roughly 130 different subjects was used in addition to the roughly 670-subject first cohort. To predict cytomegalovirus infection status, the study brought together high-throughput TCR immunosequencing, statistical association of individual TCRs with disease status, and machine learning. A later analysis re-examined previously published TCR beta repertoires from over 500 donors and added high-resolution HLA genotyping to investigate patterns of TCR occurrence. In the later analysis, no new phenotypic data were used to find candidate immune exposures; instead, reliance was placed on TCR beta sequences and their occurrence across donors. An earlier analysis of around 540 of the donors applied high-throughput TCR beta sequencing to assess whether each TCR beta V gene segment acted as functional or pseudogenic. Donor age, sex, ethnicity and CMV serostatus were compiled together with the repertoire data. A later genetic analysis took genome-wide SNP genotypes for about 65% of the roughly 670 donors and used that subset as a discovery cohort. Every discovery cohort repertoire had been produced on one sequencing platform. HLA typing covered class I and class II loci at four-digit resolution. Typing coverage varied by locus: roughly 620-640 donors for A, B, C, DRB1 and DQB1; around 560 for DQA1; more than 600 for DPA1; fewer than 480 for DPB1. Because of strong linkage in the cohort, five DR-DQ haplotypes were treated as single units for association and clustering. Across some 400 genotyped donors of the cohort, an average of about 220,000 unique TCR beta nucleotide sequences per donor were sequenced, and about a sixth of those sequences were non-productive.

As encoded in the germline V gene, CDR1 is SQVTM while CDR2 is ANQGSEA. The germline ends are 14 bases apart after V is trimmed by 2 bases and J by 9 bases. There are 13 amino acids in the CDR3, from cysteine to phenylalanine inclusive. CDR3 DNA only is kept here, 39 bases in frame from base 1. What the authors observed across the whole study: An association between a missense DCLRE1C variant and V-gene and J-gene trimming of TCR beta chains was found in a later genetic analysis and replicated in an independent cohort. Compared with equally common non-associated chains, HLA-associated TCR beta chains in a later analysis were more clonally expanded and had lower generation probabilities. The presence/absence analyses assumed that sequencing depth was roughly uniform across donors, and that assumption may not be true. A further reported finding was that TCR beta sequences accurately predicted the HLA-A and HLA-B alleles for most subjects in the first cohort. Some IMGT-functional V segments, including TRBV6-2 and TRBV6-3, could not be told apart with the 87-base-pair reads, so those segments were excluded. Most TCR sequences were seen in very few donors, while some public TCRs were found in many individuals. This cohort had only TCR beta chains sequenced, and the lack of alpha or paired-chain data limited which features could be detected. Because HLA typing was unavailable for some donors at each locus, only the typed subset was used in association tests. A later genetic analysis reported fewer N-insertions in productive TCRs among donors in an Asian-associated ancestry cluster than the roughly 690-donor mean. According to a later analysis, TCR association rates differed among HLA loci, with DRB1 alleles showing the most associated TCRs and HLA-C alleles showing the fewest. A later analysis found that most CMV-associated TCR beta chains appeared HLA-restricted, with HLA associations seemingly driven largely by CMV exposure. Several of the top co-occurrence clusters appeared to be linked to parvovirus B19, influenza, CMV and Epstein-Barr virus, according to a later analysis. A few of the identified cytomegalovirus-associated TCR beta chains were confirmed in vitro to be specific for cytomegalovirus antigens. A total of 150 or so TCR beta chains were listed by the study as associated with cytomegalovirus. Broadly in line with IMGT annotations, most TCR beta V segments showed up in productive rearrangements about 87% or about 30% of the time in an earlier analysis of about 500 of the donors. Over 15 rarely observed V segments, including chromosome 9 orphons, were excluded from the earlier analysis of about 610 of the donors because counts were too low. A later analysis associated 15,000 or so TCR beta sequences with specific HLA alleles at a false discovery rate of 0.05. A cluster of highly shared sequence variants was judged likely to represent a technical artifact of the sequencing pipeline. Correlated functional status among segregating V segments might be attributable to linkage disequilibrium, but an unknown experimental factor could not be ruled out. In both the original and validation cohorts, the classifier was reported to diagnose cytomegalovirus status with high specificity and sensitivity. Strong co-occurrence of HLA alleles, especially DR and DQ, made assigning TCR associations to individual alleles difficult. Immune exposure information for the cohort was limited to CMV serostatus. The authors suggested that the approach could potentially be extended to other disease states and immunological phenotypes.

In total, roughly 670 healthy bone marrow donors made up the cohort. Cohort members were all nominally healthy when sampled, although unrecorded immune exposures were likely present. The donor tested CMV seronegative, placing the donor among the 350 to 400 seronegative members of the cohort. A peripheral blood sample was provided by each donor, and peripheral blood mononuclear cells were used for TCR beta sequencing. The Qiagen DNeasy Blood Extraction Kit was used to extract genomic DNA from the blood cell samples. The sequenced material came from PBMCs. The sequence came from a man aged 40-49 years in good health and CMV-seronegative. The sequence links TRBV29-1 to TRBJ2-1, with TRBD1 tentatively as D gene (5 bases match). In nucleotide form, the sequence is TGCAGCGTTGAAAACAGGCGCTTAGGTGAGCAGTTCTTC. Translation gives CSVENRRLGEQFF.